One sample yielded the 11 T cell receptor beta chains listed below, sequenced in a study of blood T cell repertoires in COVID-19 (TCRdb year 2020). Libraries came from the immunoSEQ multiplex PCR assay. TCRdb carries this immuneACCESS record with in-frame sequences only. Its versions omit some clonotypes, under half of them owing to an unresolved V gene in the studies checked, with the rest unexplained. The sample has roughly 670,000 clones on record, 80% to 90% of them singletons. Jointly, the top ten make up more than 0.25% of the sample. Sequenced input: peripheral blood. These receptors were obtained from a woman between 18 and 29 years old with acute or convalescent COVID-19.

The gene calls are TRBV24-1 and TRBJ1-2; D not certain. This CDR3 has 15 residues. Trimming removed 2 bases at V and 7 bases at J, with 16 bases between. CDR1 and CDR2 (germline): KGHDR, SFDVKD. CDR3 sequence (DNA): TGTGCCACCAGTGATTCCCCTCGGACCGGAGGTGGCTACACCTTC. This sequence encodes CATSDSPRTGGGYTF.

The genes are TRBV4-3 and TRBJ2-3; 8 nucleotides align to TRBD2. CDR1 is LGHNA, CDR2 YSLEER, per germline. The CDR3 length is 17 residues. V trimming: 3 bases; J trimming: 2 bases; junction bases outside the gene matches: 10. The CDR3 reads CASSHLLTSENTDTQYF. The DNA of the CDR3 is TGCGCCAGCAGCCACCTACTGACTAGCGAAAACACAGATACGCAGTATTTT.

The rearrangement joins TRBV7-2 to TRBJ2-3, with D tentatively TRBD2 (6 bases). Germline CDR1 SGHTA, CDR2 FQGNSA. The CDR3 runs to 9 residues. This CDR3 is CVAGPTQYF. CDR3 DNA sequence: TGTGTTGCGGGGCCTACGCAGTATTTT.

The V gene is TRBV7-9, the J gene TRBJ2-3; possible D gene TRBD1, 5 bases. The CDR3 contains 16 residues. V was shortened by 7 bases and J by 4 bases, with 21 bases between the two germline ends. CDR1 and CDR2 (germline): SEHNR, FQNEAQ (reference sequence). The CDR3 spells CASTSGRTRVADTQYF. CDR3 nucleotide sequence: TGTGCCAGCACCTCCGGGCGGACCAGGGTAGCAGATACGCAGTATTTT.

This clone occurred a few times. This chain connects TRBV7-8 to TRBJ1-3, with D uncertain. This CDR3 spans 16 amino acids. V shed 2 bases and J shed 7 bases, with 18 bases lying between them. Germline V gene lookup returns CDR1 SGHVS and CDR2 FQNEAQ. The chain's CDR3 is CASSLMRATDWNTIYF. CDR3 nucleotides: TGTGCCAGCAGCTTAATGCGGGCGACCGATTGGAACACCATATATTTT.

A remark on this clone: One end of the junction does not line up with germline, which may come from a read error. The chain recombines TRBV6-2 or TRBV6-3 with TRBJ1-2; 7 nucleotides match TRBD1. Germline values: CDR1 MNHEY, CDR2 SVGEGT. The CDR3 consists of 14 residues. This CDR3 is CASSSGTAKYGYTF. The CDR3 DNA sequence: TGTGCCAGCAGTTCCGGGACAGCTAAATATGGCTACACCTTC.

The chain recombines TRBV14 with TRBJ1-6; D unclear. The CDR3 runs 14 residues. CDR1 and CDR2 from the germline V gene are SGHDN and FVKESK. Trimming removed 3 bases from V and 7 bases from J, with 10 bases in between. Here the CDR3 reads CASSHWALNSPLHF. The CDR3, as DNA: TGTGCCAGCAGCCATTGGGCTTTAAATTCACCCCTCCACTTT.

The gene calls are TRBV9 and TRBJ1-2; 9 bases agree with TRBD1. J was trimmed by 9 bases and V by 4 bases; bases with no gene match: 7. CDR1 and CDR2 from the germline V gene are SGDLS and YYNGEE. The CDR3 length is 13 residues. CDR3 in DNA: TGTGCCAGCAGCATTACAGGGGGCTTGAGCTACACCTTC. Its translation is CASSITGGLSYTF.

The chain links TRBV30 to TRBJ2-1, with 10 bases fitting TRBD2. J gave up 4 bases and V 1 base, and 10 bases lay outside the gene matches. This CDR3 contains 17 residues. Germline lookup yields CDR1 GTSNPN and CDR2 SVGIG (reference sequence). The DNA for the CDR3 is TGTGCCTGGAGTGAAGGAACTAGCGGGGTTACATACAATGAGCAGTTCTTC. Its protein is CAWSEGTSGVTYNEQFF.

This rearrangement joins TRBV10-2 to TRBJ1-3, with D possibly TRBD1 on 5 matching bases. The V end lost 2 bases, the J end lost 1 base, and 15 bases lay between the germline ends. Germline V lookup: CDR1 WSHSY, CDR2 SAAADI. This CDR3 is 17 amino acids long. In DNA form, the CDR3 reads TGCGCCAGCAGTGAGAGGGGTACGTGGACATCTGGAAACACCATATATTTT. It is translated as CASSERGTWTSGNTIYF.

This sequence joins TRBV9 and TRBJ2-2, with TRBD1 matching over 9 bases. CDR3 length: 18 amino acids. CDR1 and CDR2 from the germline V gene are SGDLS and YYNGEE. J lost 5 bases, V lost 3 bases, and 14 bases had no gene match. Written as DNA, the CDR3 is TGTGCCAGCAGCGGAGCGAAGAGACAGGGGGGGTTAACCGGGGAGCTGTTTTTT. Protein: CASSGAKRQGGLTGELFF.